This T cell receptor (beta chain) was recorded in a study of cytomegalovirus exposure and HLA in healthy donors. Points from the study as a whole: An observed cluster of highly shared sequence variants was recorded as a likely sequencing artifact. What a later analysis reportedly showed was that an Asian-associated ancestry cluster had fewer N-insertions than the approximately 700-donor mean. Later work showed greater clonal expansion in HLA-associated TCR beta chains than in equally common others.

Primers for the PCR totalled 60 Vbeta and 13 Jbeta. Generated by immunoSEQ multiplex PCR, the TCRdb table keeps only in-frame clones and is missing some. The sample comprises about 190,000 clones, around 81% of which are singletons, and about 1.8% rests with the top ten. Turning to this clone: Its cognate antigen is unknown.

The sequenced sample was PBMCs. The sequence came from a man aged 18 to 30 in good health and CMV-seronegative.

CDR3 sequence: CASSLTGSNQPQHF. The CDR3 DNA is TGTGCCAGCAGCCTCACAGGGAGCAATCAGCCCCAGCATTTT. The rearrangement uses TRBV4-2 and TRBJ1-5, with a tentative D call TRBD1 (6 bases). Per germline, CDR1 LGHNA and CDR2 YNFKEQ. V lost 4 bases and J 1 base, leaving 8 bases between the germline ends. The CDR3 consists of 14 residues.